This T cell receptor beta chain was documented in a study of Ad26.COV2.S vaccination and SARS-CoV-2 variants. In the study overall: Intramuscular Ad26.COV2.S at 5x10^10 or 1x10^11 viral particles. Regarding the study as a whole: Substantial response breadth was reportedly seen for spike-specific CD8+ and CD4+ T cells after vaccination. TCR breadth and depth estimates may have understated total T cell responses.

Treatment here: roughly 20 received Ad26.COV2.S at low or high dose, single or two shots; about 5 received placebo; per-sample allocation not given. On day 63 after the first injection, vaccine and placebo recipients gave samples. An adult aged 18-55 years in Boston served as the donor. About this clone itself: Its specificity is not known.

This CDR3 spans 12 amino acids. CDR1 is SNHLY, CDR2 FYNNEI, per germline. The V gene lost 4 bases and the J gene lost 6 bases, with 9 bases spanning the gap. Clones were sequenced by immunoSEQ multiplex PCR, and TCRdb holds only the in-frame ones, with some missing. The sample records under 600,000 clones, nearly 90% being singletons. This receptor was identified in a person between 18 and 65 years old who received the Ad26.COV2.S COVID-19 vaccine or a placebo. This material consisted of peripheral blood, taken in a trial of Ad26.COV2.S vaccine versus placebo. The chain recombines TRBV2 with TRBJ1-2; D call uncertain. CDR3 DNA sequence: TGTGCCAGCAGTGTGATGGGCGATGGCTACACCTTC. This encodes CASSVMGDGYTF.